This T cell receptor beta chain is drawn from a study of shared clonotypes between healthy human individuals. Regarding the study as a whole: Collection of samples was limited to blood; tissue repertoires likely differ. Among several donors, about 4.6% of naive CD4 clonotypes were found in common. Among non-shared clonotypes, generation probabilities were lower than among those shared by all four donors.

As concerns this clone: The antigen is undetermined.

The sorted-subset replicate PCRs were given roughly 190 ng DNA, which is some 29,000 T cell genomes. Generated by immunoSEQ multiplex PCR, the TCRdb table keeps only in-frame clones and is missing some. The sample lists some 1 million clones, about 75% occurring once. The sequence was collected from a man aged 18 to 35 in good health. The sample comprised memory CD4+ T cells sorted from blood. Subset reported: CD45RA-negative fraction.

CDR3 coding DNA: TGTGCCAGCAGTTTCTGCATTTTGGGCCAAGAGACCCAGTACTTC. Protein sequence: CASSFCILGQETQYF. The rearrangement joins TRBV27 to TRBJ2-5; D not certain. The V gene lost 3 bases and the J gene lost 1 base, with 12 bases spanning the gap. Germline loops: CDR1 MNHEY, CDR2 SMNVEV (reference sequence). The CDR3 length is 15 residues.